This T cell receptor (beta chain) was recovered during a study of PD-1 blockade in mismatch repair-deficient tumors. Study overall: Enrolled about 2013-2017, patients had progressing, pretreated mismatch repair-deficient cancers of 12 to 13 types.

V gave up 1 base and J gave up 1 base; unmatched junction bases: 16. There are 19 residues in the CDR3. Germline loops: CDR1 SGHRS, CDR2 YFSETQ. Some clones are missing from TCRdb's copy, which holds only in-frame ones; the method was immunoSEQ multiplex PCR. The sample carries 20,000 to 25,000 clones, roughly four fifths recorded once. Every patient had mismatch repair deficiency by PCR or immunohistochemistry. Sequences were derived from peripheral blood, sampled 2 weeks after starting pembrolizumab. The sequence was collected from an adult with mismatch repair-deficient cancer. This chain links TRBV5-1 with TRBJ2-5; 7 nucleotides agree with TRBD2. The CDR3, as DNA: TGCGCCAGCAGCTTGCACCGGGACCCTCCCCGGGGGGTCCAAGAGACCCAGTACTTC. Its protein product is CASSLHRDPPRGVQETQYF.